This T cell receptor (beta chain) was documented in a study of blood T cell repertoires in COVID-19. The V gene end was trimmed by 3 bases and the J gene end by 5 bases; junction bases not matched to a gene: 9. Germline V gene data show CDR1 as MNHEY and CDR2 as SVGEGT. This CDR3 region has 16 residues. The table came from immunoSEQ multiplex PCR; TCRdb's copy has only in-frame clones and leaves some out. The table lists 250,000 to 300,000 clones, about 85% of them singletons. The chain links TRBV6-2 or TRBV6-3 to TRBJ2-7, with 11 nucleotides matching TRBD2. The source is a woman aged 45-65 years who had recovered from COVID-19. Sequenced: peripheral blood. CDR3 region: CASSYSGRAPRDEQYF. CDR3 nucleotides: TGTGCCAGCAGTTATAGCGGGAGGGCACCCAGGGACGAGCAGTACTTC.